This T cell receptor (beta chain) is drawn from a study of blood T cell repertoires in COVID-19. The wider study: Sites across the United States, Italy and Spain contributed samples from acute and convalescent COVID-19. PBMCs, B-cell-depleted T cells, or T cells were the source of the cDNA or gDNA that made up the material.

The CDR3 runs to 17 residues. Germline CDR1 SGHRS, CDR2 YFSETQ. V shed 5 bases, J shed 2 bases, and the junction held 10 bases outside the gene matches. Per the study methods: Nucleated cell counts were estimated from reference gene primer amplification. The protocol was immunoSEQ multiplex PCR, while the TCRdb copy is restricted to in-frame clones and leaves out a portion. From that table come the V and J calls and clone size; the DNA was used to work out D and trimming. This table holds some 100,000 clones, 89% found once. Sequenced: peripheral blood. The chain has TRBV5-1 and TRBJ2-1; 10 bases match TRBD2. This TCR came from a woman of 80 years or more with active COVID-19. The CDR3 protein is CASRDGSGRAPYNEQFF. As DNA, the CDR3 is TGCGCCAGCAGGGACGGGAGCGGGAGGGCCCCCTACAATGAGCAGTTCTTC. Full variable domain (missing parts from reference TRBV5-1 and TRBJ2-1): KAGVTQTPRYLIKTRGQQVTLSCSPISGHRSVSWYQQTPGQGLQFLFEYFSETQRNKGNFPGRFSGRQFSNSRSEMNVSTLELGDSALYLCASRDGSGRAPYNEQFFGPGTRLTVL.